This T cell receptor (beta chain) was identified in a study of T-cell reconstitution after alpha-beta-depleted transplantation in children. Study-wide results and limits: Newly made T cells mostly supplied T-cell counts and diversity one year after transplant. Reportedly, only several hundred clones from non-depleted graft cells drove alpha-beta T-cell counts at about two months. There were some patients whose high TCRbeta diversity at day 60 came from surviving recipient T cells and thymic progenitors.

CDR3 length: 13 residues. The V gene's germline CDR1 is SQVTM and CDR2 ANQGSEA. V lost 7 bases and J 1 base, leaving 14 bases between the germline ends. Preparation of the TCRbeta library was carried out with unique molecular identifiers. TCRdb passed the PCR reads through MiXCR, listing each CDR3 protein once. This table holds about 210,000 distinct CDR3 sequences, approximately 15% found once. Concerning this clonotype: Its antigen is currently unknown.

The sequencing here drew on PBMCs, mostly from graft donor cells, taken 360 days after TCRalphabeta/CD19-depleted stem cell transplant. The source is a male patient between 2 and 9 years old who had a stem cell transplant for acute lymphoblastic leukemia, so the T cells may come from the graft donor. The rearrangement links TRBV29-1 to TRBJ2-7; weak D call: TRBD1 (6 bases). CDR3: CSAGPGTSYEQYF. CDR3 sequence (DNA): TGCAGCGCCGGGCCAGGGACATCCTACGAGCAGTACTTC.